This T cell receptor beta chain was obtained from a study of blood T cells in healthy people across ages. Study outcomes and limitations: Roughly linear age-related decline in beta diversity appeared, significant by age roughly 40. Diversity estimates drawn from one million T cells were deemed underestimates.

This clonotype was seen a few times. Its target is unknown. Donation came from healthy Caucasian individuals in Russia who were aged roughly 6 to 100. Alongside a J-beta primer mix, a sample-barcoded 5' primer served in a second PCR lasting about 7 to 12 cycles. Each CDR3 protein is one row after TCRdb ran MiXCR on the 5' RACE reads. Of around 1,500,000 distinct CDR3 sequences in the sample, approximately 38% were seen once. This CDR3 is 14 amino acids long. CDR1 DFQATT and CDR2 SNEGSKA come from the germline V gene (reference sequence). The V and J ends lost 6 bases and 0 bases respectively, with 15 bases between them.

The genes are TRBV20-1 and TRBJ2-7, with D possibly TRBD1 on 6 matching bases. Sequencing was carried out using blood. This clonotype was sampled from a woman aged 18-30 years in good health. The CDR3 loop reads CSAVKTTGSYEQYF. CDR3 in DNA: TGCAGTGCCGTGAAGACGACAGGCTCCTACGAGCAGTACTTC.